The present entry profiles one T cell receptor (beta chain) with its context. Which antigen it targets is not known. The input lacks base qualities; no much larger clone sits a single base away. The sample belongs to a study of Ad26.COV2.S vaccination and SARS-CoV-2 variants (dated by TCRdb to about 2021). For the study in its entirety: Donors in the vaccine arm were drawn from COV1001, a multicentre, randomized, double-blind, placebo-controlled phase I-IIa trial testing Ad26.COV2.S in healthy adults. Trial participants were randomized into five groups of five: low-dose or high-dose Ad26.COV2.S given once or twice, or placebo on both occasions. Blinding of investigators to trial group allocation was maintained during experiments and outcome assessment. The specificity and breadth of SARS-CoV-2-reactive T cell receptors after Ad26.COV2.S vaccination were assessed by TCRbeta repertoire sequencing. A total of around 32 samples were included in the TCR-sequenced set, comprising around 20 Ad26.COV2.S vaccine recipients, 5 placebo recipients and 8 SARS-CoV-2 convalescent individuals. Dosing of Ad26.COV2.S was intramuscular, at either 5x10^10 or 1x10^11 viral particles, delivered as one shot or as two shots spaced 56 days apart. The full study reports these points: The study lacked the statistical power to compare responses across vaccine doses or regimens. After vaccination, substantial breadth of spike-specific CD8+ and CD4+ T cell responses was reported. Non-spike TCR breadth was comparable between vaccine and placebo recipients, consistent with the vaccine containing only spike. Compared with placebo recipients, Ad26.COV2.S recipients showed higher spike-specific TCR breadth (P = 0.0014). It was noted by the authors that total T cell responses may have been underestimated by the TCR breadth and depth analyses.

CDR1 ENHRY and CDR2 SYGVKD were looked up in the germline V gene. At the junction V is shortened by 8 bases and J by 6 bases, with 14 bases in between. The CDR3 holds 12 amino acids from the cysteine to the phenylalanine. The only DNA kept is the CDR3, 36 bases in frame from the first base. The immunoSEQ Assay was the method used to sequence TCRbeta CDR3 regions. After extraction, genomic DNA underwent amplification by bias-controlled multiplex PCR, followed by high-throughput sequencing. Regarding the original processing steps: To quantify the absolute abundance of each unique TCRbeta CDR3 region, sequences were collapsed and filtered. T cell fraction was estimated by normalization of TCRbeta template counts to usable DNA, with usable DNA being measured through amplification of reference genes present in all nucleated cells. Repertoire TCRs were annotated as SARS-CoV-2-specific by exact matching of V gene, CDR3 amino acid sequence and J gene to a known reactive TCR set. MIRA supplied the reference SARS-CoV-2 TCR set, which was filtered for enrichment in COVID-19-positive ImmuneCODE repertoires so that public or cross-reactive TCRs were removed. Using the MIRA antigens, annotated TCRs were further analysed by specific ORF or by position within an ORF. Breadth was defined as annotated unique rearrangements over total unique productive rearrangements; depth was the summed frequency of those rearrangements. Two-sided Wilcoxon rank-sum tests were used to compare TCR breadth between groups. TCRdb took over this immuneACCESS table, retaining in-frame rearrangements with V and J assigned. Such tables are incomplete; in checked studies, under half of the missing clones stem from an unresolved V gene, and the remainder is unexplained. Clone size and V and J calls were adopted from that table, with D and trimming inferred from the DNA. In this sample the table shows about 440,000 clones, less than 95% of which occur a single time. Together, the top ten hold under 4.5% of the sample.

The intended sense of this specimen's treatment or condition label: some 19 received Ad26.COV2.S at low or high dose, single or two shots; roughly 5 received placebo; per-sample allocation not given. Repertoires of vaccine and placebo recipients were sequenced from samples collected on day 63 after the first injection. In Cohort 1b, fewer than 30 adults aged 18-55 years were enrolled at a single site in Boston, USA, between 29 July and 7 August 2020. Ad26.COV2.S consisted of a replication-incompetent adenovirus type 26 vector by which a prefusion-stabilized SARS-CoV-2 spike protein from the original Wuhan strain was expressed.

The origin of this receptor is a person aged 18 to 59 who received the Ad26.COV2.S COVID-19 vaccine or a placebo. The chain uses TRBV10-3 and TRBJ2-7, with the D assignment possibly TRBD1 or TRBD2, given 5 matching bases for each. This sample comprised peripheral blood, obtained in a trial of Ad26.COV2.S vaccine versus placebo. The CDR3 loop reads CAISPGSLEQYF. The DNA reads as follows: TGTGCCATCTCCCCAGGGAGCCTCGAGCAGTACTTC.